This TCR beta chain stems from a study of shared clonotypes between healthy human individuals. Study-level findings and limits: For naive CD4 cells, roughly 5% of clonotypes were shared across a handful of donors. Sorted-subset sequencing, rarefaction showed, was incomplete despite large depth.

The CDR3 runs to 16 residues. CDR1 is SGDLS, CDR2 YYNGEE, per germline. Trimming removed 4 bases from V and 3 bases from J; junction bases left unmatched: 6. The data were produced by immunoSEQ multiplex PCR, yet TCRdb's version contains in-frame clones alone and is incomplete. The sample comprises approximately 2.3 million clones, approximately 93% of which are singletons, and 0.39% rests with the top ten. In regard to this clone: Its antigen is still unknown.

The chain has TRBV9 and TRBJ2-2; 10 nucleotides align to TRBD2. This TCR came from a man between 18 and 35 years old in good health. Some clones in this sample may be carry-over from other donors' samples. Specimen: naive CD4+ T cells from PBMCs. Subset indicated: CD45RA+ positively selected. This chain's CDR3 is CASSPPGLAYTGELFF. In DNA form, the CDR3 reads TGTGCCAGCAGCCCACCGGGACTAGCGTACACCGGGGAGCTGTTTTTT.